This TCR beta chain was captured in a study of OX40 agonist ivuxolimab in advanced cancers. Generated by immunoSEQ multiplex PCR, the TCRdb table keeps only in-frame clones and is missing some. The repertoire includes 55,000 to 80,000 clones, about 86% of them detected once, and about 2.4% sits in the top ten. V lost 3 bases, J lost 3 bases, and 11 bases lay in between. Germline CDR1 SQVTM, CDR2 ANQGSEA. The CDR3 runs 13 residues. To note about this clone: Its antigen is still unknown.

The study sampled blood at baseline, cycle 4 day 1, and cycle 7 day 1. Study-wide points: Antigens targeted by the expanded peripheral T cells were not determined.

The sequence was obtained from an adult with an advanced solid tumor such as melanoma, head and neck, liver or kidney cancer. The starting material was CD4+ or CD8+ T cells sorted from blood, obtained in a trial of the OX40 agonist ivuxolimab. The chain joins TRBV29-1 to TRBJ1-2, with a possible D match to TRBD1 (5 bases). CDR3 coding DNA: TGCAGCGTTGATGGTGGGGGTTACTATGGCTACACCTTC. It encodes CSVDGGGYYGYTF.